A single sample gave rise to the 4 T cell receptor beta chains below, sequenced in a study of blood T cell repertoires in COVID-19. Sequenced by immunoSEQ multiplex PCR; TCRdb stores in-frame clones only, minus some. The sample lists over 250,000 clones, 86% occurring once. What was sequenced was peripheral blood. Every receptor here comes from a man aged 35 to 55 who had recovered from COVID-19.

The V gene is TRBV6-2 or TRBV6-3, the J gene TRBJ1-2; 9 nucleotides line up with TRBD1. V lost 4 bases and J lost 4; bases outside the gene matches: 7. Germline CDR1 and CDR2: MNHEY and SVGEGT. The CDR3 sequence is 15 residues long. The CDR3 DNA is TGTGCCAGCAGTTCTACAGGGGGCGTAGTCTATGGCTACACCTTC. The encoded protein is CASSSTGGVVYGYTF.

The genes are TRBV6-2 or TRBV6-3 and TRBJ1-2; no firm D call. Looked up from germline, CDR1 is MNHEY and CDR2 is SVGEGT. There are 15 residues in the CDR3. Deletions cut 0 bases from V and 4 bases from J, with 12 bases between. Here the CDR3 reads CASSYSSNRAYGYTF. Here the CDR3 DNA reads TGTGCCAGCAGTTACTCATCCAACAGAGCCTATGGCTACACCTTC.

V is TRBV5-1 and J is TRBJ2-7; 7 nucleotides match TRBD2. The length of the CDR3 is 14 residues. The germline gives CDR1 SGHRS, CDR2 YFSETQ. Germline trimming cut 3 bases from V and 2 bases from J; bases unmatched to any gene: 5. CDR3 protein: CASSWTGTTYEQYF. As DNA, the CDR3 is TGCGCCAGCAGCTGGACCGGGACTACCTACGAGCAGTACTTC.

The chain links TRBV5-1 to TRBJ1-6; 7 bases are a match to TRBD1. The CDR3 runs 15 residues. Trimming cost V 4 bases and J 5 bases; bases outside gene matches: 6. The germline gives CDR1 SGHRS, CDR2 YFSETQ. The CDR3: CASSPPTGNNSPLHF. The CDR3 region has the DNA TGCGCCAGCAGCCCGCCGACAGGGAATAATTCACCCCTCCACTTT.